One sample yielded the 30 T cell receptor beta chains listed below, sequenced in a study of blood T cells in healthy people across ages. Using a J-beta primer mix together with a sample-barcoded 5' primer, a second PCR was run for about 6 to 12 cycles. TCRdb reprocessed the 5' RACE reads via MiXCR and lists one record per CDR3 protein. The sample shows around 1,000,000 distinct CDR3 sequences, around 27% of them seen only once. The sample was also linked to a second study, of T cells of mothers and their children.

The material sequenced was blood. All receptors derive from a girl aged 2-10 years in good health.

The chain couples TRBV12-5 to TRBJ2-7; 8 nucleotides line up with TRBD2. The CDR3 sequence is 15 residues long. Germline V gene lookup returns CDR1 LGHNT and CDR2 FRNRAP. Trimming took 3 bases from V and 2 from J; bases not matched to a gene: 6. Here the CDR3 reads CASGFGERGTYEQYF. CDR3 coding DNA: TGTGCTAGTGGTTTTGGGGAGCGGGGGACCTACGAGCAGTACTTC.

Only a few counts were recorded for this clonotype. The V call is TRBV7-3, the J call TRBJ2-2, with 9 bases identical to TRBD1. This CDR3 has 15 residues. CDR1 and CDR2 (germline): SGHTA, FQGTGA. V lost 5 bases to trimming and J lost 5 bases; unmatched junction nucleotides: 6. The CDR3 spells CASSQTGGSTGELFF. DNA of the CDR3: TGTGCCAGCAGCCAAACAGGGGGCTCGACCGGGGAGCTGTTTTTT.

This rearrangement joins TRBV5-1 to TRBJ2-1; either TRBD1 or TRBD2 may fit D (5 bases each). Germline CDR1 reads SGHRS; CDR2 reads YFSETQ. Trimming took 4 bases from V and 2 from J, leaving 25 bases between them. The length of the CDR3 is 19 residues. CDR3 bases: TGCGCCAGCAGCCCTACGCCAGGGAGTCACCTCAGCGCCTACAATGAGCAGTTCTTC. It encodes CASSPTPGSHLSAYNEQFF.

The rearrangement joins TRBV10-2 to TRBJ2-4; D remains unclear. The germline V and J ends were trimmed by 3 bases and 12 bases, with 12 bases remaining between them. Germline CDR1 and CDR2: WSHSY and SAAADI. The CDR3 consists of 12 residues. This chain's CDR3 is CASSDRVANQYF. In nucleotides, the CDR3 is TGCGCCAGCAGTGATCGGGTAGCTAATCAGTACTTC.

Here the CDR3 reads CASSLWDREAFF. The CDR3 DNA reads as TGTGCCAGCAGCTTATGGGACAGGGAAGCTTTCTTT. The rearrangement joins TRBV7-2 to TRBJ1-1; 8 nucleotides agree with TRBD1. The CDR3 is 12 residues long. CDR1 SGHTA and CDR2 FQGNSA come from the germline V gene. V was pared by 2 bases and J by 8 bases, with 1 base of the junction left unmatched. The full variable domain, with the rest looked up from reference TRBV7-2 and TRBJ1-1, is GAGVSQSPSNKVTEKGKDVELRCDPISGHTALYWYRQSLGQGLEFLIYFQGNSAPDKSGLPSDRFSAERTGGSVSTLTIQRTQQEDSAVYLCASSLWDREAFFGQGTRLTVV.

This clonotype was seen a handful of times. Here the CDR3 reads CASSFEARSYNEQFF. In DNA, the CDR3 is TGTGCCAGCAGTTTTGAGGCACGCTCCTACAATGAGCAGTTCTTC. The chain carries TRBV12-3 or TRBV12-4 and TRBJ2-1; D uncertain. Trimming removed 3 bases from V and 0 bases from J, with 9 bases in between. The CDR3 is 15 amino acids.

The CDR3 loop reads CASSLYRELFF. CDR3 nucleotide sequence: TGTGCCAGCAGCCTTTACAGGGAACTGTTTTTT. The rearrangement uses TRBV12-3 or TRBV12-4 and TRBJ1-4; weak D call: TRBD1 (6 bases). V dropped 6 bases and J dropped 12 bases, with 11 bases sitting between them. The CDR3 spans 11 residues.

About this clonotype: An end of the junction does not agree with germline; a read error may underlie this. The chain combines TRBV29-1 with TRBJ2-1; D might be TRBD2 (6 bases). This CDR3 has 13 amino acids. Germline V gene sequence: CDR1 SQVTM, CDR2 ANQGSEA. The CDR3 reads CSSELADYNEQFF. The CDR3 DNA follows: TGCAGCTCCGAGTTAGCGGACTACAACGAGCAGTTCTTC.

The genes are TRBV20-1 and TRBJ2-3, with TRBD2 matching 7 bases. CDR3 size: 15 residues. The germline gives CDR1 DFQATT, CDR2 SNEGSKA (reference sequence). The J segment lost 4 bases and the V segment lost 3 bases, leaving 10 bases of the junction unmatched. CDR3 loop: CSARLAGAWADTQYF. In DNA, the CDR3 is TGCAGTGCTAGGTTGGCGGGAGCTTGGGCAGATACGCAGTATTTT.

This sequence joins TRBV6-2 or TRBV6-3 and TRBJ2-3; no firm D call. Trimming removed 1 base at V and 6 bases at J, with 8 bases between. Germline V lookup: CDR1 MNHEY, CDR2 SVGEGT. This CDR3 spans 13 amino acids. The CDR3 DNA is TGTGCCAGCAGTTACTTCGTCCCGGATACGCAGTATTTT. It encodes CASSYFVPDTQYF.

Worth noting for this clonotype: At one boundary the junction diverges from the germline segment, which might be a read error. This chain joins TRBV7-2 and TRBJ2-3; 9 nucleotides align to TRBD1. The germline V gene has CDR1 SGHTA and CDR2 FQGNSA. This CDR3 region has 15 residues. The CDR3, as DNA: TGTGCCAGCAGAACAGGGGGCGCGAGCACAGATACGCGGTATTTT. Translating gives CASRTGGASTDTRYF.

The sample holds a few counts of this clonotype. This CDR3 is CAIKGDANTGELFF. DNA of the CDR3: TGTGCCATCAAGGGAGATGCGAACACCGGGGAGCTGTTTTTT. V usage is TRBV10-3 and J usage is TRBJ2-2, with TRBD2 as a possible D gene (5 bases). This CDR3 has 14 amino acids. CDR1 ENHRY and CDR2 SYGVKD come from the germline V gene. Trimming removed 7 bases from V and 0 bases from J, with 9 bases in between.

The chain has TRBV29-1 and TRBJ2-5, with 7 bases aligning to TRBD2. Germline-derived CDR1 and CDR2 are SQVTM and ANQGSEA. J gave up 5 bases and V 4 bases, and 7 bases lay outside the gene matches. The CDR3 is 13 amino acids. The CDR3 loop reads CSVGGGGVETQYF. CDR3 in DNA: TGCAGCGTTGGTGGCGGGGGAGTGGAGACCCAGTACTTC.

The rearrangement uses TRBV7-9 and TRBJ2-1; no definite D call. This CDR3 comprises 16 residues. CDR1 and CDR2 from the germline V gene are SEHNR and FQNEAQ (reference sequence). The germline V and J ends were trimmed by 1 base and 2 bases, with 12 bases remaining between them. This CDR3 reads CASSLVFASAYNEQFF. In nucleotides, the CDR3 is TGTGCCAGCAGCTTAGTTTTCGCTTCGGCCTACAATGAGCAGTTCTTC.

The rearrangement links TRBV5-5 to TRBJ1-1; tentative D call: TRBD1 (5 bases). CDR1 and CDR2 (germline): SGHKS, YYEKEE (reference sequence). CDR3 length: 15 amino acids. The V gene lost 0 bases and the J gene lost 1 base, with 10 bases spanning the gap. CDR3 amino acids: CASSLAGAGNTEAFF. The CDR3 bases are TGTGCCAGCAGCTTGGCTGGGGCGGGGAACACTGAAGCTTTCTTT.

This clonotype has just a few counts. This chain uses TRBV7-2 with TRBJ1-1; D gene unclear. Germline CDR1 SGHTA, CDR2 FQGNSA. V shed 2 bases and J shed 6 bases, with 19 bases lying between them. The CDR3 contains 16 residues. The CDR3 reads CASSLPPAAHQPEAFF. The CDR3 DNA sequence: TGTGCCAGCAGCTTACCCCCAGCAGCCCACCAACCTGAAGCTTTCTTT.

The chain recombines TRBV12-3 or TRBV12-4 with TRBJ1-4; D gene ambiguous. CDR3 size: 11 residues. The germline V and J ends were trimmed by 3 bases and 11 bases, with 7 bases remaining between them. The CDR3 DNA reads as TGTGCCAGCAGTTTTGACTTTAAACTGTTTTTT. This translates into CASSFDFKLFF.

This chain connects TRBV7-2 to TRBJ1-2, with D possibly matching TRBD1 (5 bases). V was cut by 4 bases and J by 4 bases, with 10 bases left in between. The CDR3 consists of 13 residues. Germline V lookup: CDR1 SGHTA, CDR2 FQGNSA. CDR3 in amino acids: CASSYRSSYGYTF. The CDR3 DNA reads as TGTGCCAGCAGCTACAGGTCTAGCTATGGCTACACCTTC. Full variable domain (outside the CDR3, taken from reference TRBV7-2 and TRBJ1-2): GAGVSQSPSNKVTEKGKDVELRCDPISGHTALYWYRQSLGQGLEFLIYFQGNSAPDKSGLPSDRFSAERTGGSVSTLTIQRTQQEDSAVYLCASSYRSSYGYTFGSGTRLTVV.

This sequence joins TRBV20-1 and TRBJ1-4; D is unresolved. The CDR3 contains 13 residues. V lost 2 bases and J 0 bases, leaving 4 bases between the germline ends. Per germline, CDR1 DFQATT and CDR2 SNEGSKA (reference sequence). As DNA, the CDR3 is TGCAGTGCTAGATTAGCAACTAATGAAAAACTGTTTTTT. Translated, it gives CSARLATNEKLFF.

A few counts support this clonotype. DNA of the CDR3: TGTGCCAGCTCCGGAGGGGGCCCGGAAGTTGGAGAGACCCAGTACTTC. It is translated as CASSGGGPEVGETQYF. The genes are TRBV18 and TRBJ2-5; tentative D call: TRBD1 (7 bases). CDR1 is KGHSH, CDR2 LQKENI, per germline. The CDR3 is 16 amino acids. The V gene lost 6 bases and the J gene lost 4 bases, with 21 bases spanning the gap.

The J gene is TRBJ2-2, the V gene TRBV4-3, with D unclear. Germline-derived CDR1 and CDR2 are LGHNA and YSLEER. V lost 0 bases, J lost 1 base, and 6 bases lay in between. The CDR3 loop spans 15 amino acids. CDR3 coding DNA: TGCGCCAGCAGCCAAGATGGTGTGAACACCGGGGAGCTGTTTTTT. Translated: CASSQDGVNTGELFF.

The CDR3 sequence: CSAQGVVEKLFF. The CDR3 bases are TGCAGCGCTCAGGGGGTCGTAGAAAAACTGTTTTTT. The chain links TRBV20-1 to TRBJ1-4, with TRBD1 matching over 7 bases. Per germline, CDR1 DFQATT and CDR2 SNEGSKA (reference sequence). This CDR3 comprises 12 residues.

The chain links TRBV29-1 to TRBJ2-5; perhaps D is TRBD1 or TRBD2 (5 bases each). The J call may be faulty, since TRBJ2-7 better matches the DNA end. The CDR3 has 14 residues. Looked up from germline, CDR1 is SQVTM and CDR2 is ANQGSEA. Written as DNA, the CDR3 is TGCAGCGCCTTAAATCCGGGACCACCCTACGAGCAGTACTTC. As protein: CSALNPGPPYEQYF.

This chain joins TRBV2 and TRBJ1-2, with a tentative D call TRBD1 (5 bases). The CDR3 totals 14 residues. With 1 base removed from V and 4 bases from J, the gap between germline ends came to 10 bases. CDR1 is SNHLY and CDR2 is FYNNEI in the germline V gene. The CDR3 coding sequence is TGTGCCAGCAGTGAAGAGGGGACCGTCTATGGCTACACCTTC. Protein sequence: CASSEEGTVYGYTF.

The rearrangement joins TRBV20-1 to TRBJ1-2; D might be TRBD1 (6 bases). This CDR3 has 13 amino acids. In germline, CDR1 is DFQATT, CDR2 SNEGSKA (reference sequence). V lost 5 bases, J lost 7 bases, and 17 bases lay in between. The CDR3 region is CSAYRDFVSGYTF. DNA of the CDR3: TGCAGTGCTTACAGGGATTTCGTCAGTGGCTACACCTTC.

This clonotype was observed a handful of times. The chain carries TRBV7-2 and TRBJ1-4; tentatively, D is TRBD1 (5 bases). CDR3 length equals 15 residues. CDR1 SGHTA and CDR2 FQGNSA come from the germline V gene. V was clipped by 2 bases and J by 3 bases, with 10 bases between them. The CDR3 sequence: CASSLYQGPNEKLFF. The CDR3 DNA is TGTGCCAGCAGCTTATACCAGGGTCCTAATGAAAAACTGTTTTTT.

A few counts support this clonotype. The rearrangement joins TRBV29-1 to TRBJ1-5, with a possible D match to TRBD1 (5 bases). This CDR3 has 13 amino acids. The V end was cut by 8 bases, the J end by 4 bases, with 15 bases between. Germline assignment: CDR1 SQVTM and CDR2 ANQGSEA. DNA for the CDR3: TGCAGCTACCGGGGACGGGGGAATCAGCCCCAGCATTTT. Its translation is CSYRGRGNQPQHF.

This clonotype was counted many times. This CDR3 reads CASSGTSGYNEQFF. CDR3 nucleotide sequence: TGTGCCAGCAGCGGTACTAGCGGGTACAATGAGCAGTTCTTC. This chain links TRBV19 with TRBJ2-1, with TRBD2 matching 9 bases. This CDR3 contains 14 residues. CDR1 and CDR2 from the germline V gene are LNHDA and SQIVND (reference sequence). V shed 9 bases and J 4 bases; nucleotides not matched to a gene: 7.

The CDR3 sequence: CASSFPVGEHF. DNA for the CDR3: TGTGCCAGCAGCTTTCCAGTGGGGGAGCATTTT. The chain joins TRBV7-8 to TRBJ1-5; D perhaps matches TRBD1 (5 bases). In germline, CDR1 is SGHVS, CDR2 FQNEAQ. This CDR3 has 11 amino acids. Deletions cut 3 bases from V and 14 bases from J, with 11 bases between.

This clonotype was counted only a few times. This chain uses TRBV6-1 with TRBJ2-5; TRBD2 is a possible D gene (5 bases). V lost 7 bases and J lost 3, with 15 bases in between. This CDR3 is 14 amino acids long. Looked up from germline, CDR1 is MNHNS and CDR2 is SASEGT. CDR3 loop: CASKRGPREETQYF. The CDR3 bases are TGTGCCAGCAAAAGAGGCCCGCGGGAAGAGACCCAGTACTTC.